Listed below are T cell receptor beta chains from one sample, sequenced in a study of blood T cell repertoires in COVID-19. Produced via immunoSEQ multiplex PCR; TCRdb's table is partial and in-frame only. The profile covers some 33,000 clones, with 85% appearing a single time and approximately 6.3% taken by the ten largest. The sequenced material came from peripheral blood. These receptors were collected from a man aged 55 to 70 with active COVID-19. Both conserved end residues are part of each CDR3. Each record gives: J gene, clone size, V gene, CDR3 protein. The size field is filled for only some rows; it gives once, few, many or a size class.

TRBJ2-1 | - | TRBV18 | CASSRLADNEQFF
TRBJ2-7 | - | TRBV11-1 | CASSLVDQGPYEQYF
TRBJ2-3 | - | TRBV9 | CASSATSGRADTQYF
TRBJ2-1 | - | TRBV18 | CASSTGTSGRNNEQFF
TRBJ2-7 | - | TRBV9 | CASSVGLSPLYEQYF
TRBJ2-2 | - | TRBV7-9 | CASILQGGSTGELFF
TRBJ2-1 | - | TRBV24-1 | CATSDSETSASYNEQFF
TRBJ2-3 | - | TRBV7-3 | CASSPGLAGRGTQYF
TRBJ2-7 | - | TRBV28 | CASTIDRGPSYEQYF
TRBJ1-2 | - | TRBV27 | CASSHEVSLIGYGYTF
TRBJ2-1 | - | TRBV2 | CASMPSGINEQFF
TRBJ2-1 | few | TRBV5-4 | CATQGLSSYNEQFF
TRBJ2-3 | once | TRBV10-3 | CAITASPTDTQYF
TRBJ1-4 | - | TRBV6-2/TRBV6-3 | CASSSGQGTLGGKLFF
TRBJ2-3 | - | TRBV3-1/TRBV3-2 | CASSQDLRGLAITDTQYF
TRBJ2-3 | - | TRBV10-1 | CASSESGAGKGDTQYF
TRBJ1-2 | once | TRBV14 | CASSQQGYYGYTF
TRBJ2-7 | - | TRBV19 | CASSIVEGNSYEQYF
TRBJ1-1 | - | TRBV28 | CASIGTGGPEAFF
TRBJ2-3 | - | TRBV7-9 | CASSFGGITDTQYF
TRBJ2-3 | once | TRBV3-1/TRBV3-2 | CASSPRLGSGTDTQYF
TRBJ1-1 | - | TRBV4-2 | CASSQDRQGWSAEAFF
TRBJ1-4 | - | TRBV7-6 | CASSLAQGGHEKLFF
TRBJ2-7 | few | TRBV9 | CASSAASGSYEQYF
TRBJ2-5 | medium-sized | TRBV5-1 | CASSLDPSWETQYF
TRBJ1-1 | - | TRBV3-1/TRBV3-2 | CASTLLFSTEAFF
TRBJ2-5 | - | TRBV7-3 | CASSLRGRETQYF
TRBJ2-1 | - | TRBV30 | CAWSRGSPYNEQFF
TRBJ1-1 | - | TRBV19 | CASSRGTGKRDTEAFF
TRBJ2-7 | - | TRBV7-6 | CASSSGRERGEQYF
TRBJ2-1 | - | TRBV5-4 | CASSVPRGSSYNEQFF
TRBJ2-7 | - | TRBV27 | CASSLSNGKGPLGEQYF
TRBJ2-1 | - | TRBV3-1/TRBV3-2 | CASSQSGTTNEQFF
TRBJ2-2 | - | TRBV9 | CATNTEGGELFF
TRBJ2-3 | - | TRBV7-8 | CASSAGLARTDTQYF
TRBJ2-3 | - | TRBV5-6 | CASSPDWSERWEADTQYF
TRBJ2-7 | - | TRBV9 | CASSVGQGSFYEQYF
TRBJ2-1 | - | TRBV2 | CAGALEGRNEQFF
TRBJ2-3 | few | TRBV7-2 | CASSWLAGGPLF
TRBJ2-1 | few | TRBV19 | CASRIGYNEQFF
TRBJ2-5 | few | TRBV25-1 | CASSEYRGIETQYF